The sequence of this T cell receptor beta chain was determined in a study of siplizumab effects on memory and regulatory T cells. TCR templates numbering 95,000 to 100,000 were assayed per sample. TCRdb's table, derived via immunoSEQ multiplex PCR, lists solely in-frame clones and lacks some. The sample includes about 100,000 clones, about 94% seen only once; the top ten take 1% to 1.5%. Note on this clone: The antigen is undetermined.

General observations from the study: Phenotypic classification as naive or memory proved unattainable for roughly 75-96% of proliferating CD4+ or CD8+ clones. Suppressive capability of dividing Tregs from siplizumab cultures went unverified. Siplizumab produced a significant drop in alloreactive sequences attributable to unstimulated CD4+ memory cells.

Per the germline V gene, CDR1 is LNHDA and CDR2 is SQIVND (reference sequence). This CDR3 spans 14 amino acids. Trimming took off 8 bases at V and 0 bases at J, with 13 bases between the two ends. Material for sequencing was non-Treg CD4+ T cells sorted from blood. The sequence was obtained from a human donor in good health. V gene TRBV19 combines with J gene TRBJ1-1; no reliable D call. The DNA for the CDR3 is TGTGCCAGTGCCAACGGACGGGTGAACACTGAAGCTTTCTTT. This sequence encodes CASANGRVNTEAFF.